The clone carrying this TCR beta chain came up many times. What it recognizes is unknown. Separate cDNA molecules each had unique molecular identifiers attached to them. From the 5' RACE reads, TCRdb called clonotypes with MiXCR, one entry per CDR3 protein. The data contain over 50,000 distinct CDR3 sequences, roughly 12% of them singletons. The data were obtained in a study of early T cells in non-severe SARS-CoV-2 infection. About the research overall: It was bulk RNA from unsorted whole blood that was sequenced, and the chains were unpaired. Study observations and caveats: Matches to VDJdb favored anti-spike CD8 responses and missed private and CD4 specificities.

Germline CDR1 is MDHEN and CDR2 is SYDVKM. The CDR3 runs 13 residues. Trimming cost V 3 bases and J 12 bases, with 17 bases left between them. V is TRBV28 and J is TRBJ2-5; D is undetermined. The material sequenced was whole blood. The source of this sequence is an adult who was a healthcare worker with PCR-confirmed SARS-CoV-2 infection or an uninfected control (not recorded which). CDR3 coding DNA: TGTGCCAGCAGTTTTCCCCCGACGGGCGTCGAGTACTTC. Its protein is CASSFPPTGVEYF.